Below, 32 T cell receptor beta chains from the same sample are listed, as sequenced in a study of T cell changes during pregnancy in multiple sclerosis. Sequencing used immunoSEQ multiplex PCR; TCRdb keeps in-frame clones, though not all of them. The data contain some 37,000 clones, around 90% of them singletons. The sample was CD4+ T cells from peripheral blood mononuclear cells, taken before pregnancy. The receptors were sampled from a female donor with multiple sclerosis, enrolled in a pregnancy study.

The genes are TRBV18 and TRBJ1-1, with TRBD1 matching 8 bases. The CDR3 has 13 residues. Germline-derived CDR1 and CDR2 are KGHSH and LQKENI. V shed 6 bases, J shed 4 bases, and the junction held 4 bases outside the gene matches. This chain's CDR3 is CASSQGARTEAFF. The CDR3 DNA reads TGTGCCAGCTCCCAGGGGGCGCGCACTGAAGCTTTCTTT.

This clone was found once. This sequence joins TRBV4-1 and TRBJ2-5, with 11 bases that match TRBD2. The CDR3 runs 18 residues. Germline values: CDR1 MGHRA, CDR2 YSYEKL. The trim removed 4 bases at V and 1 base at J, leaving 11 bases unmatched. CDR3 residues: CASSPLTSGIITQETQYF. The CDR3 DNA is TGCGCCAGCAGCCCGCTGACTAGCGGGATTATAACCCAAGAGACCCAGTACTTC.

The gene calls are TRBV28 and TRBJ2-7; 7 nucleotides line up with TRBD1. The CDR3 is 15 amino acids. Germline V gene sequence: CDR1 MDHEN, CDR2 SYDVKM. The ends lost 6 bases at V and 7 bases at J; junction bases unmatched: 15. CDR3 region: CASSPLRQGVREQYF. The CDR3 region has the DNA TGTGCCAGCAGCCCACTCCGACAGGGTGTAAGAGAGCAGTACTTC.

The V and J genes are TRBV28 and TRBJ2-7; tentative D call: TRBD1 (5 bases). Germline CDR1 reads MDHEN; CDR2 reads SYDVKM. Deletions cut 9 bases from V and 3 bases from J, with 15 bases between. The CDR3 covers 13 residues. In nucleotides, the CDR3 is TGTGCCAGTACAGGTGGACACAACTACGAGCAGTACTTC. This sequence encodes CASTGGHNYEQYF.

V gene TRBV2 combines with J gene TRBJ1-1; D unresolved. The CDR3 consists of 17 residues. CDR1 SNHLY and CDR2 FYNNEI come from the germline V gene. Trimming stripped 7 bases from V and 0 bases from J, with 21 bases between. Here the CDR3 reads CASTGGRVFVMNTEAFF. The CDR3 nucleotides read TGTGCCAGCACCGGAGGGAGGGTTTTTGTCATGAACACTGAAGCTTTCTTT.

V is TRBV5-5 and J is TRBJ2-7; 9 bases agree with TRBD1. The V gene end was trimmed by 1 base and the J gene end by 4 bases; junction bases not matched to a gene: 12. This CDR3 contains 17 residues. In germline, CDR1 is SGHKS, CDR2 YYEKEE (reference sequence). In DNA form, the CDR3 reads TGTGCCAGCAGCTTGTCGGCATCGGGGACAGGGTCGTACGAGCAGTACTTC. As protein: CASSLSASGTGSYEQYF.

The chain has TRBV6-1 and TRBJ2-7; a weak D match, TRBD2 (6 bases). CDR3 length equals 16 residues. V was clipped by 1 base and J by 4 bases, with 17 bases between them. Germline V gene sequence: CDR1 MNHNS, CDR2 SASEGT. CDR3 protein: CASSEVMGLPLYEQYF. The CDR3 DNA follows: TGTGCCAGCAGTGAAGTAATGGGACTCCCCCTTTACGAGCAGTACTTC.

V gene TRBV6-1 combines with J gene TRBJ2-5; TRBD2 might be the D (6 bases). The V end lost 2 bases, the J end lost 2 bases, and 12 bases lay between the germline ends. The CDR3 is made up of 15 amino acids. Germline CDR1 and CDR2: MNHNS and SASEGT. The CDR3 DNA sequence: TGTGCCAGCAGTGAACAGGAGGGCTTACAAGAGACCCAGTACTTC. Protein sequence: CASSEQEGLQETQYF.

The chain couples TRBV7-2 to TRBJ1-1; D is uncertain. The germline V and J ends were trimmed by 3 bases and 5 bases, with 13 bases remaining between them. Germline CDR1 SGHTA, CDR2 FQGNSA. The CDR3 sequence is 14 residues long. The CDR3 spells CASSFGLTGTEAFF. The CDR3 DNA reads TGTGCCAGCAGCTTCGGACTCACCGGGACTGAAGCTTTCTTT. Full variable domain (remainder filled in from reference TRBV7-2 and TRBJ1-1): GAGVSQSPSNKVTEKGKDVELRCDPISGHTALYWYRQSLGQGLEFLIYFQGNSAPDKSGLPSDRFSAERTGGSVSTLTIQRTQQEDSAVYLCASSFGLTGTEAFFGQGTRLTVV.

V and J are TRBV30 and TRBJ2-1, with D tentatively TRBD1 (5 bases). The CDR3 contains 15 residues. Germline loops: CDR1 GTSNPN, CDR2 SVGIG (reference sequence). V was trimmed by 0 bases and J by 4 bases, leaving 13 bases between them. The CDR3 sequence: CAWSVRRTGYNEQFF. In DNA form, the CDR3 reads TGTGCCTGGAGTGTACGTCGTACAGGATACAATGAGCAGTTCTTC.

The chain joins TRBV7-4 to TRBJ2-3, with 8 bases lining up with TRBD1. Trimming at V came to 6 bases and at J to 3 bases, leaving 5 bases not matched to a gene. The CDR3 has 14 residues. Per germline, CDR1 SGHVT and CDR2 SQSDAQ. CDR3 residues: CASSRQGLTDTQYF. The CDR3 bases are TGTGCCAGCAGTCGACAGGGGTTAACAGATACGCAGTATTTT.

In nucleotides, the CDR3 is TGCGCCAGCAGTGAGACTACAATACAGGAGCTGTTTTTT. Amino acid sequence: CASSETTIQELFF. The chain links TRBV10-2 to TRBJ2-2; the D is unclear. Germline lookup yields CDR1 WSHSY and CDR2 SAAADI. V dropped 2 bases and J dropped 10 bases, with 11 bases sitting between them. The CDR3 loop spans 13 amino acids.

This clone was picked up one time. The chain is built from TRBV5-1 and TRBJ1-1; 7 nucleotides agree with TRBD1. Germline assignment: CDR1 SGHRS and CDR2 YFSETQ. V was clipped by 6 bases and J by 4 bases; unmatched bases: 6. This CDR3 region has 13 residues. CDR3 region: CASTSTGSTEAFF. In nucleotides, the CDR3 is TGCGCCAGCACCTCGACAGGGTCCACTGAAGCTTTCTTT.

The V and J genes are TRBV2 and TRBJ2-3, with D perhaps TRBD2 (6 bases). CDR3 size: 14 residues. V lost 8 bases to trimming and J lost 1 base, with 13 bases between them. Looked up from germline, CDR1 is SNHLY and CDR2 is FYNNEI. The CDR3: CASEREVGTDTQYF. Written as DNA, the CDR3 is TGTGCCAGCGAAAGGGAGGTTGGCACAGATACGCAGTATTTT.

The chain carries TRBV28 and TRBJ1-4; TRBD1 matches 9 bases. CDR1 and CDR2 from the germline V gene are MDHEN and SYDVKM. Losses at the gene ends were 4 bases for V and 9 bases for J; bases not matched to a gene: 9. This CDR3 region has 15 residues. CDR3 amino acids: CASSSPGQGPQKLFF. The CDR3 DNA is TGTGCCAGCAGTTCGCCGGGACAGGGTCCCCAAAAACTGTTTTTT.

This rearrangement joins TRBV11-2 to TRBJ2-3; D is uncertain. V was clipped by 5 bases and J by 1 base, with 10 bases between them. In germline, CDR1 is SGHAT, CDR2 FQNNGV. CDR3 size: 14 residues. The CDR3 DNA reads TGTGCCAGCAGCAAGGCTCGGGGCACAGATACGCAGTATTTT. It yields the protein CASSKARGTDTQYF.

This rearrangement joins TRBV28 to TRBJ1-1, with TRBD1 identical over 8 bases. This CDR3 region has 16 residues. Germline values: CDR1 MDHEN, CDR2 SYDVKM. Unmatched junction bases numbered 7, after V lost 3 bases and J lost 1 base. The chain's CDR3 is CASSFSFGTGNTEAFF. For the CDR3, the DNA is TGTGCCAGCAGTTTTTCATTTGGGACAGGGAACACTGAAGCTTTCTTT.

The chain couples TRBV19 to TRBJ1-1, with 8 bases fitting TRBD1. This CDR3 region has 15 residues. Germline V gene lookup returns CDR1 LNHDA and CDR2 SQIVND (reference sequence). Trimming took 5 bases from V and 3 from J; bases not matched to a gene: 8. CDR3 in DNA: TGTGCCAGTAGTCGGACAGGGTTTGTGGACACTGAAGCTTTCTTT. Its protein is CASSRTGFVDTEAFF.

This sequence joins TRBV5-4 and TRBJ1-1, with 9 bases that match TRBD1. With 1 base clipped from V and 4 bases from J, the junction kept 8 bases outside the gene matches. This CDR3 comprises 16 residues. Germline CDR1 and CDR2: SGHNT and YYREEE (reference sequence). DNA for the CDR3: TGTGCCAGCAGCTTGCAAGGGACAGGGAGAGCCACTGAAGCTTTCTTT. This translates into CASSLQGTGRATEAFF.

Only a few counts were recorded for this clone. The V call is TRBV4-2, the J call TRBJ1-2, with D uncertain. Germline CDR1 is LGHNA and CDR2 is YNFKEQ. V gave up 5 bases and J gave up 1 base, with 14 bases separating them. The CDR3 loop spans 15 amino acids. The CDR3 loop is CASSTPGVGNYGYTF. DNA of the CDR3: TGTGCCAGCAGCACCCCGGGTGTCGGTAACTATGGCTACACCTTC.

The J gene is TRBJ2-3, the V gene TRBV7-2, with D tentatively TRBD1 (5 bases). V gave up 1 base and J gave up 5 bases, with 10 bases separating them. Germline V gene sequence: CDR1 SGHTA, CDR2 FQGNSA. The CDR3 consists of 14 residues. The CDR3 coding sequence is TGTGCCAGCAGCTTAGATTTAGGGGAAGATACGCAGTATTTT. This encodes CASSLDLGEDTQYF.

By share, this clone counts as medium-sized. V gene TRBV30 combines with J gene TRBJ2-7; TRBD1 matches at 8 bases. Germline trimming cut 8 bases from V and 4 bases from J; bases unmatched to any gene: 4. The CDR3 covers 11 residues. The germline CDR1 and CDR2 sequences are GTSNPN and SVGIG (reference sequence). CDR3 loop: CAGGQDYEQYF. In DNA, the CDR3 is TGTGCCGGGGGACAGGATTACGAGCAGTACTTC.

The chain is built from TRBV13 and TRBJ2-7, with 10 bases aligning to TRBD2. Trimming removed 3 bases from V and 3 bases from J; junction bases left unmatched: 5. Germline values: CDR1 PRHDT, CDR2 FYEKMQ (reference sequence). This CDR3 has 15 amino acids. CDR3 sequence reads: CASSLGGTSVYEQYF. The CDR3 DNA sequence: TGTGCCAGCAGCTTGGGGGGGACTAGCGTCTACGAGCAGTACTTC. The full variable domain, with the rest looked up from reference TRBV13 and TRBJ2-7, is AAGVIQSPRHLIKEKRETATLKCYPIPRHDTVYWYQQGPGQDPQFLISFYEKMQSDKGSIPDRFSAQQFSDYHSELNMSSLELGDSALYFCASSLGGTSVYEQYFGPGTRLTVT.

This chain joins TRBV7-3 and TRBJ2-3, with D tentatively TRBD1 (6 bases). Germline V lookup: CDR1 SGHTA, CDR2 FQGTGA. The CDR3 length is 15 residues. Trimming removed 0 bases from V and 2 bases from J, with 9 bases in between. Written as DNA, the CDR3 is TGTGCCAGCAGCTTAACCTCAGGGGTCACAGATACGCAGTATTTT. Residues: CASSLTSGVTDTQYF.

The V call is TRBV18, the J call TRBJ2-7; possibly TRBD2 for D (5 bases). The germline V and J ends were trimmed by 4 bases and 6 bases, with 13 bases remaining between them. CDR1 KGHSH and CDR2 LQKENI come from the germline V gene. CDR3 length equals 13 residues. CDR3 in DNA: TGTGCCAGCTCACAAACTAGTAACGGCGAGCAGTACTTC. This sequence encodes CASSQTSNGEQYF.

The chain combines TRBV5-1 with TRBJ2-2; TRBD1 matches 9 bases. Germline V lookup: CDR1 SGHRS, CDR2 YFSETQ. V lost 0 bases to trimming and J lost 0 bases; unmatched junction nucleotides: 0. This CDR3 contains 16 residues. The CDR3: CASSLGQGANTGELFF. CDR3 DNA: TGCGCCAGCAGCTTGGGACAGGGGGCGAACACCGGGGAGCTGTTTTTT.

This clone was recorded only once. V usage is TRBV6-1 and J usage is TRBJ1-5, with D unresolved. Looked up from germline, CDR1 is MNHNS and CDR2 is SASEGT. Trimming shortened V by 4 bases and J by 2 bases, and 9 bases separated the two germline ends. CDR3 length: 14 amino acids. The chain's CDR3 is CASSGRVGNQPQHF. As DNA, the CDR3 is TGTGCCAGCAGTGGACGGGTGGGCAATCAGCCCCAGCATTTT.

This clone was seen only a few times. V and J are TRBV25-1 and TRBJ1-2, with a tentative D call TRBD1 (6 bases). The CDR3 totals 13 residues. V lost 5 bases, J lost 5 bases, and 12 bases lay in between. The V gene's germline CDR1 is MGHDK and CDR2 SYGVNS. The CDR3 nucleotides are TGTGCCAGCAGTACCGGGGGGGCGTATGGCTACACCTTC. Translation: CASSTGGAYGYTF.

V is TRBV28 and J is TRBJ1-3; 10 bases agree with TRBD1. CDR3 length: 18 amino acids. Germline V CDR1 and CDR2: MDHEN, SYDVKM. V was pared by 5 bases and J by 0 bases, with 10 bases of the junction left unmatched. CDR3 in amino acids: CASSPAGQGGVSGNTIYF. DNA of the CDR3: TGTGCCAGCAGTCCCGCCGGACAGGGGGGTGTCTCTGGAAACACCATATATTTT.

The rearrangement joins TRBV5-1 to TRBJ2-1, with a tentative D call TRBD1 (6 bases). This CDR3 spans 15 amino acids. CDR1 SGHRS and CDR2 YFSETQ come from the germline V gene. The V end lost 0 bases, the J end lost 3 bases, and 10 bases lay between the germline ends. The CDR3 spells CASSLGGGRYNEQFF. DNA of the CDR3: TGCGCCAGCAGCTTGGGAGGGGGACGCTACAATGAGCAGTTCTTC.

The chain joins TRBV10-3 to TRBJ2-5, with 8 nucleotides matching TRBD2. The J call is uncertain, as TRBJ2-7 better fits the DNA end. Germline CDR1 ENHRY, CDR2 SYGVKD. This CDR3 is 16 amino acids long. The CDR3 coding sequence is TGTGCCATCAGTGATACTCGGGCGGGAGGAGGCTACGAGCAGTACTTC. This translates into CAISDTRAGGGYEQYF.

V and J are TRBV27 and TRBJ2-5, with D possibly TRBD1 on 5 matching bases. Germline-derived CDR1 and CDR2 are MNHEY and SMNVEV (reference sequence). Trimming removed 3 bases from V and 4 bases from J, with 12 bases in between. This CDR3 is 14 amino acids long. CDR3 protein: CASSFGRRGETQYF. The CDR3 DNA follows: TGTGCCAGCAGTTTCGGCAGAAGGGGAGAGACCCAGTACTTC.